This TCR beta chain was recorded in a study of technical replicates of blood from a few donors. Generated by immunoSEQ multiplex PCR, the TCRdb table keeps only in-frame clones and is missing some. The table records 78,000 or so clones, roughly 91% of them present only once. CDR1 and CDR2 (germline): MNHEY, SMNVEV (reference sequence). The CDR3 is 15 amino acids. V shed 5 bases and J 3 bases; nucleotides not matched to a gene: 9. The source of this sequence is a human donor in good health. Some clones in this sample may be carry-over from other donors' samples. The sample was T cells isolated from PBMCs. V is TRBV27 and J is TRBJ2-7; 8 bases map to TRBD2. CDR3 in amino acids: CASSKIAGLGYEQYF. CDR3 bases: TGTGCCAGCAGTAAGATAGCGGGATTAGGCTACGAGCAGTACTTC.